This entry describes one T cell receptor (beta chain). Its antigen is still unknown. The sample originates from a study of CD8 T cell repertoires and HIV-1 epitope variants. Study-wide context: Separate wells received one of Twenty-five Gag or Nef variant peptides.

V shed 2 bases and J shed 10 bases, with 16 bases lying between them. CDR1 SGHTS and CDR2 YDEGEE come from the germline V gene. The CDR3 consists of 14 residues. General study results and limits: Nef KF9 drew about five clonotypes and HW9 one, without TAALDMSHF responses.

Here immunoSEQ multiplex PCR was the method, and the copy in TCRdb shows in-frame clones only, minus some. The sample carries about 5,300 clones, around two thirds recorded once. The sample taken for sequencing was cultured CD8+ T cells derived from PBMCs. This sequence joins TRBV5-8 and TRBJ2-1; D might be TRBD1 (5 bases). The receptor comes from a male donor with HIV. CDR3 in DNA: TGTGCCAGCAGCTTCGGGCAGGGCCTTGGGGAGCAGTTCTTC. Amino acids: CASSFGQGLGEQFF.